The clone carrying this T cell receptor beta chain showed up many times. Researchers amplified the TCR beta CDR3 regions from RNA transcripts. HTBI primers drove first-round RT-PCR of the TCR CDR3. TCRdb reanalysed the multiplex PCR reads using MiXCR and keeps one entry per CDR3 protein. This repertoire shows approximately 150,000 distinct CDR3 sequences, roughly 10% found once; its top ten account for roughly a fifth. Germline V lookup: CDR1 SGHRS, CDR2 YFSETQ. This CDR3 contains 14 residues. The V end lost 4 bases, the J end lost 6 bases, and 14 bases lay between the germline ends. This record comes from a study of T cells in Graves' hyperthyroidism and ophthalmopathy. For the study at large: Initial diagnosis, before any treatment, was when peripheral blood was collected.

The chain couples TRBV5-1 to TRBJ2-1, with D unclear. The sequencing sample was made of blood. The sequence came from a woman younger than 30 with Graves' hyperthyroidism that later progressed to Graves' ophthalmopathy. As DNA, the CDR3 is TGCGCCAGCAGCCGGGCCCCAGTTGGCAATGAGCAGTTCTTC. Its translation is CASSRAPVGNEQFF.